What follows are 18 T cell receptor beta chains derived from one specimen sequenced in a study of blood T cell repertoires in COVID-19. Data came from immunoSEQ multiplex PCR; TCRdb stores just in-frame clones and leaves some out. This table holds about 76,000 clones, under 95% found once. Sequences were obtained from peripheral blood. The receptors were sampled from a middle-aged man with acute or convalescent COVID-19.

The chain combines TRBV5-5 with TRBJ2-2, with 11 bases matching TRBD1. After removal of 2 bases from V and 6 bases from J, the junction contained 3 bases not matched to a gene. CDR1 is SGHKS and CDR2 is YYEKEE in the germline V gene (reference sequence). The CDR3 extends over 15 amino acids. The DNA for the CDR3 is TGTGCCAGCAGCTTTTGGGACAGGGGGGCCGGGGAGCTGTTTTTT. This sequence encodes CASSFWDRGAGELFF. Combining the CDR3 with reference TRBV5-5 and TRBJ2-2 gives the whole variable domain DAGVTQSPTHLIKTRGQQVTLRCSPISGHKSVSWYQQVLGQGPQFIFQYYEKEERGRGNFPDRFSARQFPNYSSELNVNALLLGDSALYLCASSFWDRGAGELFFGEGSRLTVL.

The chain couples TRBV2 to TRBJ2-5; 9 bases are shared with TRBD1. The CDR3 has 15 amino acids. Germline V gene sequence: CDR1 SNHLY, CDR2 FYNNEI. Trimming removed 8 bases from V and 2 bases from J; junction bases left unmatched: 9. CDR3 amino acids: CASPTGTGNQETQYF. CDR3 DNA sequence: TGTGCCAGCCCGACGGGGACAGGGAATCAAGAGACCCAGTACTTC.

The V call is TRBV6-5, the J call TRBJ2-1; possible D gene TRBD2, 6 bases. This CDR3 has 15 amino acids. Germline CDR1 MNHEY, CDR2 SVGAGI. V was cut by 2 bases and J by 8 bases, with 16 bases left in between. CDR3 DNA sequence: TGTGCCAGCAGTTACCCAGGGACTCCTCTGGATGAGCAGTTCTTC. It codes for CASSYPGTPLDEQFF.

The chain uses TRBV4-1 and TRBJ1-3; D is unclear. Germline loops: CDR1 MGHRA, CDR2 YSYEKL. This CDR3 spans 14 amino acids. V lost 1 base and J 0 bases, leaving 4 bases between the germline ends. The CDR3 coding sequence is TGCGCCAGCAGCCAAGCTTCCTCTGGAAACACCATATATTTT. It encodes CASSQASSGNTIYF.

The gene calls are TRBV7-3 and TRBJ2-1, with 10 bases that match TRBD2. Germline CDR1 is SGHTA and CDR2 is FQGTGA. The CDR3 extends over 16 amino acids. V shed 5 bases and J 4 bases; nucleotides not matched to a gene: 8. CDR3 residues: CASSPRASGGYNEQFF. The CDR3 DNA is TGTGCCAGCAGCCCAAGGGCTAGCGGGGGTTACAATGAGCAGTTCTTC.

This clone was detected many times. The CDR3 sequence is CASTQRGLTYEQYV. The CDR3 DNA sequence: TGTGCCAGCACACAAAGGGGCCTCACCTACGAGCAGTACGTC. The chain carries TRBV5-6 and TRBJ2-7, with D possibly being TRBD1 (5 bases). The CDR3 is 14 amino acids. V was pared by 6 bases and J by 2 bases, with 15 bases between. Looked up from germline, CDR1 is SGHDT and CDR2 is YYEEEE.

CDR3 region: CAWSNPGIKAEAFF. CDR3 nucleotides: TGTGCCTGGAGTAACCCAGGGATTAAGGCTGAAGCTTTCTTT. This sequence joins TRBV30 and TRBJ1-1; TRBD1 might be the D (5 bases). This CDR3 region has 14 residues. Between the trimmed V and J ends, which lost 2 bases and 6 bases, there was a span of 16 bases. The V gene's germline CDR1 is GTSNPN and CDR2 SVGIG (reference sequence). Full variable domain (rest looked up from reference TRBV30 and TRBJ1-1): SQTIHQWPATLVQPVGSPLSLECTVEGTSNPNLYWYRQAAGRGLQLLFYSVGIGQISSEVPQNLSASRPQDRQFILSSKKLLLSDSGFYLCAWSNPGIKAEAFFGQGTRLTVV.

This clone was detected a few times. CDR3 amino acids: CASSLGLFGNTIYF. The CDR3 coding sequence is TGCGCCAGCAGCCTCGGACTTTTTGGAAACACCATATATTTT. The chain couples TRBV10-2 to TRBJ1-3; unclear D gene. With 6 bases removed from V and 3 bases from J, the gap between germline ends came to 12 bases. The germline V gene encodes CDR1 WSHSY and CDR2 SAAADI. This CDR3 contains 14 residues.

This clone occurred once. The gene calls are TRBV6-4 and TRBJ1-4, with no clear D. The germline V gene has CDR1 MRHNA and CDR2 SNTAGT. V was cut by 2 bases and J by 8 bases, with 6 bases left in between. CDR3 length: 12 residues. The chain's CDR3 is CASSDEREKLFF. The CDR3 region has the DNA TGTGCCAGCAGTGACGAGCGGGAAAAACTGTTTTTT.

The chain is built from TRBV5-6 and TRBJ1-3; no clear D. CDR3 length equals 11 residues. Germline-derived CDR1 and CDR2 are SGHDT and YYEEEE. The V end was cut by 3 bases, the J end by 7 bases, with 5 bases between. The chain's CDR3 is CASSSLNTIYF. CDR3 in DNA: TGTGCCAGCAGCTCTTTGAACACCATATATTTT.

The CDR3 reads CASSLGLAGGPRETQYF. CDR3 DNA: TGTGCCAGCAGCCTGGGACTAGCGGGGGGGCCACGAGAGACCCAGTACTTC. The chain joins TRBV7-2 to TRBJ2-5, with 16 bases fitting TRBD2. Trimming removed 5 bases from V and 4 bases from J; junction bases left unmatched: 7. The CDR3 totals 17 residues. The germline V gene has CDR1 SGHTA and CDR2 FQGNSA.

This chain links TRBV29-1 with TRBJ1-2; D gene ambiguous. CDR3 length equals 12 residues. CDR1 is SQVTM, CDR2 ANQGSEA, per germline. Trimming removed 4 bases from V and 2 bases from J, with 8 bases in between. CDR3 sequence reads: CSVVSGNYGYTF. In nucleotides, the CDR3 is TGCAGCGTTGTTTCCGGGAACTATGGCTACACCTTC. The whole variable domain, filled in from reference TRBV29-1 and TRBJ1-2, reads SAVISQKPSRDICQRGTSLTIQCQVDSQVTMMFWYRQQPGQSLTLIATANQGSEATYESGFVIDKFPISRPNLTFSTLTVSNMSPEDSSIYLCSVVSGNYGYTFGSGTRLTVV.

The rearrangement joins TRBV21-1 to TRBJ1-5; the DNA was not used to check the table's D call, TRBD1. TRBV21-1 is an annotated pseudogene. The CDR3 runs to 16 residues. Here the CDR3 DNA reads TGTGCCAGCAGCAAAGAGGAGTCAGGGCCCAATCAGCCCCAGCATTTT. This translates into CASSKEESGPNQPQHF.

The CDR3 DNA reads TGCGCCAGCAGCCGGACAGGGGATAGCAATCAGCCCCAGCATTTT. Its protein is CASSRTGDSNQPQHF. The J gene is TRBJ1-5, the V gene TRBV5-1, with TRBD1 identical over 9 bases. Per the germline V gene, CDR1 is SGHRS and CDR2 is YFSETQ. After removal of 4 bases from V and 0 bases from J, the junction contained 2 bases not matched to a gene. The CDR3 spans 15 residues.

This chain links TRBV3-1 (or the pseudogene TRBV3-2) with TRBJ2-7; TRBD2 agrees at 7 bases. The CDR3 contains 15 residues. After removal of 5 bases from V and 7 bases from J, the junction contained 14 bases not matched to a gene. Germline CDR1 is LGHDT and CDR2 is YNNKEL (reference sequence). In DNA, the CDR3 is TGTGCCAGCAGCGCCCTTAGCGGGCTTGGGGCGGAGCAGTACTTC. It encodes CASSALSGLGAEQYF.

The genes are TRBV3-1 (or the pseudogene TRBV3-2) and TRBJ2-1; TRBD1 matches 7 bases. Germline V lookup: CDR1 LGHDT, CDR2 YNNKEL (reference sequence). V dropped 3 bases and J dropped 0; count of bases not matched to a gene: 8. The CDR3 sequence is 17 residues long. CDR3 in amino acids: CASSQGQSHSSYNEQFF. The CDR3 DNA follows: TGTGCCAGCAGCCAGGGACAGTCCCACAGCTCCTACAATGAGCAGTTCTTC.

The chain has TRBV21-1 and TRBJ2-1; TRBD1 is taken as the D call from the table, unchecked against the DNA. TRBV21-1 is an annotated pseudogene. The CDR3 runs to 13 residues. The CDR3 bases are TGTGCCAGCAGCGACAGCCAGGACAATGAGCAGTTCTTC. Its protein is CASSDSQDNEQFF.

As DNA, the CDR3 is TGTGCCAGCAGCTCGGCTGGACACCCAGCCTACGAGCAGTACTTC. Translating it yields CASSSAGHPAYEQYF. The V gene is TRBV7-8, the J gene TRBJ2-7; a weak D match, TRBD1 (5 bases). Per the germline V gene, CDR1 is SGHVS and CDR2 is FQNEAQ. This CDR3 spans 15 amino acids. V shed 4 bases and J shed 2 bases, with 15 bases lying between them.